These 32 T cell receptor beta chains were sequenced from one sample in a study of cytomegalovirus exposure and HLA in healthy donors listed by TCRdb under 2017. Receptors were amplified or captured by the immunoSEQ multiplex PCR assay. For the multiplex PCR, a mixture combining 60 forward primers for TCR Vbeta segments and 13 reverse primers for TCR Jbeta segments was used. What TCRdb holds here is the immuneACCESS table cut down to in-frame rearrangements. Part of the clones is not present; checked against another copy, under half of the missing clones reflect an unresolved V gene, and the others are unexplained. The sample data list 84,000 or so clones, and roughly three quarters of these were observed just once. The ten most abundant clones make up about 2.9% of the sample. Sequencing was carried out using PBMCs. The receptors derive from a man under 40 in good health and CMV-seronegative.

Comment on this clone: Germline and junction disagree at one end, which may indicate a read error. J is TRBJ2-1 and V is TRBV7-7, with 12 bases lining up with TRBD2. CDR1 SSHAT and CDR2 FNYEAQ come from the germline V gene (reference sequence). This CDR3 is 19 amino acids long. This chain's CDR3 is CASSHQLLAGGSSYNEQFF. The CDR3 DNA follows: TGTGCTAGCAGCCACCAGTTACTAGCGGGGGGAAGCTCCTACAATGAGCAGTTCTTC.

This clone was detected only a few times. The chain carries TRBV7-6 and TRBJ1-3; 8 bases agree with TRBD1. Germline V gene sequence: CDR1 SGHVS, CDR2 FNYEAQ. V lost 2 bases and J lost 3; bases outside the gene matches: 3. CDR3 length: 15 residues. The CDR3 region has the DNA TGTGCCAGCAGCTTACAGGGGGCGGGTGGAAACACCATATATTTT. It codes for CASSLQGAGGNTIYF.

The V gene is TRBV15, the J gene TRBJ1-1; D is possibly TRBD1 (6 bases). Trimming removed 2 bases from V and 6 bases from J, with 19 bases in between. This CDR3 contains 16 residues. CDR1 and CDR2 (germline): LNHNV, YYDKDF (reference sequence). The CDR3 here is CATSRFTRGEGAEAFF. DNA for the CDR3: TGTGCCACCAGCAGATTTACCAGGGGAGAAGGGGCTGAAGCTTTCTTT. Using reference TRBV15 and TRBJ1-1 for the parts outside the CDR3, the full variable domain is DAMVIQNPRYQVTQFGKPVTLSCSQTLNHNVMYWYQQKSSQAPKLLFHYYDKDFNNEADTPDNFQSRRPNTSFCFLDIRSPGLGDTAMYLCATSRFTRGEGAEAFFGQGTRLTVV.

The CDR3 region is CASSYLLAGGRISSYEQYF. The CDR3 region has the DNA TGTGCCAGCAGTTATCTACTAGCGGGGGGGAGAATAAGCTCCTACGAGCAGTACTTC. This chain links TRBV6-9 with TRBJ2-7; 13 positions agree with TRBD2. Per the germline V gene, CDR1 is MNHGY and CDR2 is SVAAGI. The CDR3 extends over 19 amino acids. The V and J ends lost 2 bases and 0 bases, in that order; junction bases with no gene match: 10.

This clone was detected once. V usage is TRBV30 and J usage is TRBJ1-2; D is perhaps TRBD1 (6 bases). V lost 0 bases and J 8 bases, leaving 13 bases between the germline ends. From germline, CDR1 is GTSNPN and CDR2 SVGIG (reference sequence). The CDR3 length is 13 residues. The CDR3, as DNA: TGTGCCTGGAGTGTTGGTCAGGGGATCGGCTACACCTTC. Protein sequence: CAWSVGQGIGYTF.

The chain couples TRBV6-5 to TRBJ1-1; the D gene is possibly TRBD1 (5 bases). In germline, CDR1 is MNHEY, CDR2 SVGAGI. This CDR3 comprises 13 residues. The germline V and J ends were trimmed by 2 bases and 3 bases, with 7 bases remaining between them. The chain's CDR3 is CASSYGGDTEAFF. For the CDR3, the DNA is TGTGCCAGCAGTTACGGAGGGGACACTGAAGCTTTCTTT.

This chain joins TRBV30 and TRBJ1-4; possible D gene TRBD1, 5 bases. The CDR3 contains 14 residues. Per germline, CDR1 GTSNPN and CDR2 SVGIG (reference sequence). The germline V and J ends were trimmed by 0 bases and 6 bases, with 11 bases remaining between them. CDR3 sequence (DNA): TGTGCCTGGAGTGTTCAGGGAGGGGATGAAAAACTGTTTTTT. It encodes CAWSVQGGDEKLFF.

This clone was picked up a small number of times. The gene calls are TRBV11-3 and TRBJ2-1; TRBD2 matches at 13 bases. Germline trimming cut 1 base from V and 4 bases from J; bases unmatched to any gene: 1. This CDR3 spans 16 amino acids. From germline, CDR1 is SGHNT and CDR2 YENEEA. CDR3 coding DNA: TGTGCCAGCAGCTTAGGACTAGCGGGGGGTTACAATGAGCAGTTCTTC. This codes for CASSLGLAGGYNEQFF.

As for this clone: Distinct nucleotide sequences in the sample also encode this CDR3. The chain couples TRBV9 to TRBJ2-3; 10 nucleotides match TRBD2. The germline CDR1 and CDR2 sequences are SGDLS and YYNGEE. This CDR3 contains 15 residues. Trimming removed 2 bases from V and 1 base from J; junction bases left unmatched: 1. The CDR3 DNA sequence: TGTGCCAGCAGCGTTCTAGCGGGGGGCACAGATACGCAGTATTTT. This sequence encodes CASSVLAGGTDTQYF.

This clone was counted a single time. The rearrangement joins TRBV5-1 to TRBJ2-1; TRBD1 matches 7 bases. This CDR3 region has 11 residues. Germline values: CDR1 SGHRS, CDR2 YFSETQ. V dropped 5 bases and J dropped 9; count of bases not matched to a gene: 2. This CDR3 reads CASRTGIEQFF. Written as DNA, the CDR3 is TGCGCCAGCAGGACAGGGATTGAGCAGTTCTTC.

The chain uses TRBV18 and TRBJ2-3; D is unresolved. The CDR3 loop spans 14 amino acids. CDR1 KGHSH and CDR2 LQKENI come from the germline V gene. The V gene lost 8 bases and the J gene lost 0 bases, with 12 bases spanning the gap. CDR3 in DNA: TGTGCCAGCGGGCCAGCTACTAGCACAGATACGCAGTATTTT. Translation: CASGPATSTDTQYF.

The CDR3 here is CASSLDRASYNEQFF. The CDR3 DNA reads TGTGCCAGCAGCTTGGACAGGGCTTCCTACAATGAGCAGTTCTTC. V and J are TRBV7-2 and TRBJ2-1; 8 nucleotides line up with TRBD1. CDR3 size: 15 residues. Germline V gene data show CDR1 as SGHTA and CDR2 as FQGNSA. The ends lost 3 bases at V and 1 base at J; junction bases unmatched: 2. The full variable domain, its missing parts supplied by reference TRBV7-2 and TRBJ2-1, is GAGVSQSPSNKVTEKGKDVELRCDPISGHTALYWYRQSLGQGLEFLIYFQGNSAPDKSGLPSDRFSAERTGGSVSTLTIQRTQQEDSAVYLCASSLDRASYNEQFFGPGTRLTVL.

The rearrangement joins TRBV11-3 to TRBJ2-7; 9 nucleotides match TRBD1. Germline assignment: CDR1 SGHNT and CDR2 YENEEA. The CDR3 extends over 20 amino acids. With V trimmed by 1 base and J by 3 bases, 19 bases remained unmatched. CDR3 bases: TGTGCCAGCAGCTTAGTATCGGGGACAGGGCGGATGACTTTGGGCTACGAGCAGTACTTC. Its translation: CASSLVSGTGRMTLGYEQYF.

This chain uses TRBV4-3 with TRBJ2-7; 8 bases are shared with TRBD1. Losses at the gene ends were 0 bases for V and 6 bases for J; bases not matched to a gene: 10. From germline, CDR1 is LGHNA and CDR2 YSLEER. The CDR3 extends over 16 amino acids. The CDR3 sequence is CASSQEPRGRQSEQYF. In DNA form, the CDR3 reads TGCGCCAGCAGCCAAGAGCCCAGGGGGCGCCAAAGCGAGCAGTACTTC.

V usage is TRBV7-9 and J usage is TRBJ1-1, with D perhaps TRBD1 (5 bases). CDR3 length: 17 residues. V lost 0 bases, J lost 4 bases, and 18 bases lay in between. Germline CDR1 SEHNR, CDR2 FQNEAQ (reference sequence). CDR3 region: CASSLAGRAGFGTEAFF. The CDR3 DNA follows: TGTGCCAGCAGCTTAGCGGGCAGGGCAGGATTTGGCACTGAAGCTTTCTTT.

The rearrangement joins TRBV19 to TRBJ1-5; 8 nucleotides line up with TRBD1. CDR3 length: 15 residues. J gave up 1 base and V 5 bases, and 4 bases lay outside the gene matches. Per germline, CDR1 LNHDA and CDR2 SQIVND (reference sequence). The DNA of the CDR3 is TGTGCCAGTAGTCCGACAGGGGTAAGCAATCAGCCCCAGCATTTT. It yields the protein CASSPTGVSNQPQHF.

This clone turned up a few times. V is TRBV28 and J is TRBJ1-5; tentatively, D is TRBD1 (5 bases). Trimming stripped 1 base from V and 2 bases from J, with 12 bases between. The germline gives CDR1 MDHEN, CDR2 SYDVKM. The CDR3 is made up of 16 amino acids. The CDR3 DNA reads TGTGCCAGCAGTTTATTCTCAGGGAATGGCAATCAGCCCCAGCATTTT. Amino acid sequence: CASSLFSGNGNQPQHF.

Of note for this clone: One junction end does not reproduce the germline sequence, and a read error may be involved. The genes are TRBV6-1 and TRBJ2-7; 7 positions match TRBD1. Germline V CDR1 and CDR2: MNHNS, SASEGT. There are 10 residues in the CDR3. The CDR3 loop is CASRDGQADF. Written as DNA, the CDR3 is TGTGCCAGCAGAGACGGACAGGCCGACTTC.

This clone was found a few times. The rearrangement links TRBV25-1 to TRBJ2-7, with a tentative D call TRBD1 (8 bases). CDR3 size: 15 residues. Germline V gene lookup returns CDR1 MGHDK and CDR2 SYGVNS. V lost 1 base and J 3 bases, leaving 13 bases between the germline ends. This chain's CDR3 is CASSESTGGVYEQYF. DNA of the CDR3: TGTGCCAGCAGTGAATCCACAGGGGGGGTCTACGAGCAGTACTTC.

This chain joins TRBV6-6 and TRBJ2-5; D ambiguous. The CDR3 runs to 13 residues. V shed 1 base and J shed 2 bases, with 5 bases lying between them. Germline assignment: CDR1 MNHNY and CDR2 SVGAGI (reference sequence). The CDR3 DNA reads TGTGCCAGCAGTTACTTGCGGCAAGAGACCCAGTACTTC. It encodes CASSYLRQETQYF.

V is TRBV12-5 and J is TRBJ1-1, with D possibly being TRBD1 (5 bases). CDR1 and CDR2 (germline): LGHNT, FRNRAP. V was cut by 2 bases and J by 1 base, with 14 bases left in between. The CDR3 length is 16 residues. The CDR3 spells CASGLPAGHRNTEAFF. CDR3 bases: TGTGCTAGTGGTTTGCCCGCCGGACATCGGAACACTGAAGCTTTCTTT.

The chain joins TRBV5-1 to TRBJ2-7; TRBD1 is a possible D gene (6 bases). The CDR3 spans 12 residues. V was shortened by 7 bases and J by 6 bases, with 14 bases between the two germline ends. From germline, CDR1 is SGHRS and CDR2 YFSETQ. The CDR3: CASSRTRGEQYF. CDR3 coding DNA: TGCGCCAGCTCGAGAACCAGGGGCGAGCAGTACTTC.

The sample holds a few counts of this clone. The chain links TRBV10-3 to TRBJ1-1; perhaps TRBD1 as D (5 bases). The CDR3 has 13 amino acids. V dropped 2 bases and J dropped 10 bases, with 14 bases sitting between them. The germline V gene encodes CDR1 ENHRY and CDR2 SYGVKD. The CDR3 nucleotides read TGTGCCATCAGTGAGGTCGGGGGAAGAATAGCTTTCTTT. This sequence encodes CAISEVGGRIAFF.

The chain is built from TRBV6-5 and TRBJ1-4; D gene uncertain. The CDR3 totals 13 residues. Trimming cost V 8 bases and J 1 base, with 8 bases left between them. Germline CDR1 is MNHEY and CDR2 is SVGAGI. In DNA, the CDR3 is TGTGCCAGCGGTTTCAGAACTAATGAAAAACTGTTTTTT. Its protein is CASGFRTNEKLFF.

This chain uses TRBV5-5 with TRBJ1-5; possibly TRBD1 for D (6 bases). Trimming cost V 4 bases and J 3 bases, with 11 bases left between them. The germline CDR1 and CDR2 sequences are SGHKS and YYEKEE (reference sequence). The CDR3 runs to 14 residues. CDR3 nucleotide sequence: TGTGCCAGCAGCGATGGACAGTTCAATCAGCCCCAGCATTTT. Encoded protein: CASSDGQFNQPQHF.

This chain uses TRBV5-1 with TRBJ2-4; D may be TRBD2 (6 bases). The length of the CDR3 is 13 residues. Trimming removed 4 bases from V and 5 bases from J, with 10 bases in between. Looked up from germline, CDR1 is SGHRS and CDR2 is YFSETQ. The CDR3 DNA sequence: TGCGCCAGCAGCGCGGCGGGGCAAAACATTCAGTACTTC. This codes for CASSAAGQNIQYF.

The J gene is TRBJ2-2, the V gene TRBV6-1; D might be TRBD2 (5 bases). Between the trimmed V and J ends, which lost 0 bases and 1 base, there was a span of 12 bases. This CDR3 is built from 17 residues. Germline V gives CDR1 MNHNS, CDR2 SASEGT. CDR3 sequence: CASSEAQVRENTGELFF. CDR3 DNA sequence: TGTGCCAGCAGTGAAGCGCAGGTGAGGGAGAACACCGGGGAGCTGTTTTTT.

The chain links TRBV5-1 to TRBJ1-1, with 8 bases identical to TRBD1. CDR1 and CDR2 from the germline V gene are SGHRS and YFSETQ. The J segment lost 5 bases and the V segment lost 5 bases, leaving 8 bases of the junction unmatched. This CDR3 region has 14 residues. For the CDR3, the DNA is TGCGCCAGCAGTCCGGACAGGGCTAAGACTGAAGCTTTCTTT. The encoded protein is CASSPDRAKTEAFF.

This clone came up once. The chain combines TRBV5-1 with TRBJ2-1, with TRBD2 matching 9 bases. Germline values: CDR1 SGHRS, CDR2 YFSETQ. The length of the CDR3 is 17 residues. V trimming: 7 bases; J trimming: 6 bases; junction bases outside the gene matches: 17. CDR3 coding DNA: TGCGCCAGCCGCCGGCGGTCTAGCGGGGCACATGGCAATGAGCAGTTCTTC. Residues: CASRRRSSGAHGNEQFF.

The chain links TRBV6-6 to TRBJ1-2, with 9 bases aligning to TRBD1. Germline assignment: CDR1 MNHNY and CDR2 SVGAGI (reference sequence). J lost 3 bases, V lost 1 base, and 6 bases had no gene match. CDR3 length: 16 residues. CDR3: CASSYYPQGADYGYTF. DNA of the CDR3: TGTGCCAGCAGTTACTATCCACAGGGGGCGGACTATGGCTACACCTTC.

V gene TRBV29-1 combines with J gene TRBJ2-1, with 11 bases lining up with TRBD2. This CDR3 has 14 amino acids. Trimming cost V 4 bases and J 9 bases; bases outside gene matches: 8. Germline V gives CDR1 SQVTM, CDR2 ANQGSEA. This CDR3 reads CSVVLAGGRGEQFF. The CDR3, as DNA: TGCAGCGTTGTCCTAGCGGGGGGCCGGGGTGAGCAGTTCTTC.

This rearrangement joins TRBV25-1 to TRBJ2-3; a weak D match, TRBD2 (6 bases). Germline values: CDR1 MGHDK, CDR2 SYGVNS. This CDR3 has 14 residues. Trimming pared 7 bases from V and 0 bases from J, leaving 11 bases between. The chain's CDR3 is CASKGGASTDTQYF. For the CDR3, the DNA is TGTGCCAGCAAGGGCGGGGCCAGCACAGATACGCAGTATTTT.